This TCR beta chain was recovered during a study of CD8 T cells in Susac syndrome. General study findings and limits: Only a relatively small number of individuals were included in the TCR sequencing and HLA analysis.

The CDR3 runs 16 residues. Germline CDR1 LGHNA, CDR2 YNFKEQ. With 0 bases removed from V and 3 bases from J, the gap between germline ends came to 12 bases. In contrast to the negatively isolated CD8+ and CD4+ T cells, TEMRA cells were FACS-enriched. For this clonotype: Its antigen is unknown.

The authors reverse transcribed about 0.5 to 1 ug RNA with random hexamers. Multiplex immunoSEQ PCR targeted 54 Vbeta and 13 Jbeta TCR beta segments. One entry per CDR3 protein, called by TCRdb with MiXCR from the immunoSEQ multiplex PCR reads. The data show around 270,000 distinct CDR3 sequences, 89% seen once. The chain employs TRBV4-2 and TRBJ2-1; tentatively, D is TRBD2 (6 bases). This sequence originates from a human donor with multiple sclerosis. Sequencing input: CD8+ T cells from PBMCs. CDR3 loop: CASSQDPRGSYNEQFF. CDR3 nucleotide sequence: TGTGCCAGCAGCCAAGATCCCCGGGGGAGCTACAATGAGCAGTTCTTC.